Each of the 6 T cell receptor beta chains below was sequenced from the same sample in a study of patients and donors after allogeneic stem cell transplantation. TCRdb processed the RT-PCR reads anew with MiXCR; each CDR3 protein has one entry. This table holds more than 850,000 distinct CDR3 sequences, about a sixth found once. Source material: blood, either unsorted or a sorted T cell fraction (not recorded which). The origin of the receptors is a human donor who was either an allogeneic HSCT recipient or a stem cell or donor lymphocyte infusion donor (not recorded which). It is not recorded whose cells these are; they may come from a transplant donor.

This clonotype occurred many times. A read error may account for a junction end that differs from germline. This rearrangement joins TRBV5-1 to TRBJ2-1; possible D gene TRBD1, 5 bases. CDR1 SGHRS and CDR2 YFSETQ come from the germline V gene. This CDR3 region has 13 residues. The CDR3 coding sequence is TGTGCCAGCAGCTTGGGGCAGTACAATGAGCAGTTCTTC. Amino acids: CASSLGQYNEQFF.

This clonotype was seen only a few times. This rearrangement joins TRBV7-2 to TRBJ2-7, with a possible D match to TRBD2 (5 bases). The V gene lost 1 base and the J gene lost 1 base, with 14 bases spanning the gap. CDR3 length equals 16 residues. Germline CDR1 is SGHTA and CDR2 is FQGNSA. CDR3 sequence: CASSLGRSRASYEQYF. CDR3 coding DNA: TGTGCCAGCAGCTTAGGACGGTCGCGGGCTTCCTACGAGCAGTACTTC.

The chain recombines TRBV11-2 with TRBJ2-7; D tentatively reads TRBD1 or TRBD2 (5 bases each). Trimming removed 4 bases at V and 3 bases at J, with 16 bases between. This CDR3 has 15 residues. The germline V gene encodes CDR1 SGHAT and CDR2 FQNNGV. The CDR3 DNA reads TGTGCCAGCAGCTCTATCCTGGGACGGGGCTACGAGCAGTACTTC. Translating gives CASSSILGRGYEQYF.

The chain combines TRBV7-9 with TRBJ2-1, with D perhaps TRBD1 or TRBD2 (5 bases each). The germline gives CDR1 SEHNR, CDR2 FQNEAQ (reference sequence). Trimming removed 4 bases from V and 12 bases from J, with 16 bases in between. There are 13 residues in the CDR3. The CDR3 spells CASSSRDPAGQFF. CDR3 DNA sequence: TGTGCCAGCAGCTCCCGGGACCCCGCTGGGCAGTTCTTC.

The J gene is TRBJ1-2, the V gene TRBV20-1; D call uncertain. The germline gives CDR1 DFQATT, CDR2 SNEGSKA (reference sequence). V was pared by 4 bases and J by 2 bases, with 8 bases between. The CDR3 is made up of 12 amino acids. The CDR3 bases are TGCAGTGCTAATGGGGAAAACTATGGCTACACCTTC. Translated, it gives CSANGENYGYTF.

The CDR3 sequence: CASSQEHSDTDTQYF. The CDR3 bases are TGCGCCAGCAGCCAAGAGCATAGCGACACAGATACGCAGTATTTT. The rearrangement links TRBV4-1 to TRBJ2-3; D may be TRBD2 (5 bases). V dropped 0 bases and J dropped 2 bases, with 9 bases sitting between them. The CDR3 spans 15 residues. CDR1 is MGHRA and CDR2 is YSYEKL in the germline V gene.